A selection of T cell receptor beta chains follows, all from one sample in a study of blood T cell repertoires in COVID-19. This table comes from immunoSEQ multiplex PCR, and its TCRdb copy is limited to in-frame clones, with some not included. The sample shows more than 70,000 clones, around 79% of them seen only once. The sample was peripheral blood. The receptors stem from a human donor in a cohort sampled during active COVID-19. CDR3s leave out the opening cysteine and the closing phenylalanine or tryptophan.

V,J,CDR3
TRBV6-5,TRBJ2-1,ASSYRGGTVPNEQF
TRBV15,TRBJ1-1,ATSRDLLSVNTEAF
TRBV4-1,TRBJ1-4,ASSQGRTDEKLF
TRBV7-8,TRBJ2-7,ASNDGGFPYEQY
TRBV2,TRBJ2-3,ASRRTSTDTQY
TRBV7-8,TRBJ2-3,ASSPRTSGYTDTQY
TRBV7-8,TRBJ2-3,ASSLTLTSGITDTQY
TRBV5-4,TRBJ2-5,ASRAGTSQETQY
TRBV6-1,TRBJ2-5,ASREFDRGTQETQY
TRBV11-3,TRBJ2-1,ASSQSSGTGTSGTKF
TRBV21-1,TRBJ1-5,ASSKGGGLLQPQH
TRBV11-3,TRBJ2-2,ASSPWVGEGTGELF
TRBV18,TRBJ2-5,ASSPNRGAAQETQY
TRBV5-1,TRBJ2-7,ASSLVPSGEVSYEQY
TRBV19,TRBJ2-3,ASSIGGRYTDTQY